A single sample is the source of the 18 T cell receptor beta chains below, sequenced in a study of vaccination and CD4 T cells after COVID-19. With the Oncomine TCR Beta short-read assay, DNA from cultured CD4+ T cells was sequenced. TCRdb independently ran MiXCR on the PCR reads; one entry per CDR3 protein. This repertoire shows about 3,400 distinct CDR3 sequences, 35% to 55% found once; its top ten account for about 50%. Indicated treatment: roughly 10-day PBMC culture with coronavirus spike peptide pools or control peptides (ViraFEST assay). Antigen specificity for these receptors is unknown. Sequenced sample: CD4+ T cells from blood, cultured in vitro. The receptors were gathered from a human donor who had recovered from COVID-19.

The chain couples TRBV20-1 to TRBJ2-7; 7 nucleotides agree with TRBD1. The CDR3 is made up of 14 amino acids. The V gene end was trimmed by 5 bases and the J gene end by 3 bases; junction bases not matched to a gene: 10. From germline, CDR1 is DFQATT and CDR2 SNEGSKA (reference sequence). CDR3 coding DNA: TGCAGTGCTTTAGACAGGGAAAACCTCTACGAGCAGTACTTC. Residues: CSALDRENLYEQYF.

This clonotype was observed a few times. This chain joins TRBV20-1 and TRBJ2-1; tentative D call: TRBD1 (5 bases). Trimming took 6 bases from V and 0 from J, leaving 9 bases between them. CDR1 and CDR2 from the germline V gene are DFQATT and SNEGSKA (reference sequence). This CDR3 comprises 13 residues. DNA of the CDR3: TGCAGTGCCAGCCAGGGCTCCTACAATGAGCAGTTCTTC. Its translation: CSASQGSYNEQFF.

This clonotype rates as large. The chain is built from TRBV6-5 and TRBJ2-4; 10 positions match TRBD1. Trimming took 4 bases from V and 0 from J; bases not matched to a gene: 6. Per the germline V gene, CDR1 is MNHEY and CDR2 is SVGAGI. The CDR3 covers 17 residues. In DNA form, the CDR3 reads TGTGCCAGCAGTTTGACGACAGGGGGCTTAGCCAAAAACATTCAGTACTTC. Translated, it gives CASSLTTGGLAKNIQYF.

The chain links TRBV2 to TRBJ2-5; no clear D. The V gene lost 6 bases and the J gene lost 5 bases, with 19 bases spanning the gap. Germline V gives CDR1 SNHLY, CDR2 FYNNEI. CDR3 size: 15 residues. The CDR3 loop reads CASRLLVVSVETQYF. The CDR3 nucleotides are TGTGCCAGCAGGTTGTTAGTAGTCTCGGTCGAGACCCAGTACTTC.

This chain joins TRBV7-9 and TRBJ1-2; 9 nucleotides line up with TRBD1. The V gene end was trimmed by 2 bases and the J gene end by 4 bases; junction bases not matched to a gene: 8. The CDR3 has 16 amino acids. Germline assignment: CDR1 SEHNR and CDR2 FQNEAQ (reference sequence). CDR3 sequence (DNA): TGTGCCAGCAGCTTACAGGGTACAGGGGGCGGCTATGGCTACACCTTC. It translates to CASSLQGTGGGYGYTF.

Points on this clonotype: Given the absence of the conserved phenylalanine or tryptophan at the CDR3 end, a read error is likely. The chain is built from TRBV5-4 and TRBJ2-3, with 13 bases lining up with TRBD2. Trimming at V came to 0 bases and at J to 4 bases, leaving 5 bases not matched to a gene. Germline loops: CDR1 SGHNT, CDR2 YYREEE (reference sequence). There are 17 residues in the CDR3. In DNA, the CDR3 is TGTGCCAGCAGCTTGGTGACTAGCGGGAGGTGGTCAGATACGCAGTATCTT. The encoded protein is CASSLVTSGRWSDTQYL.

This clonotype was found once. The J gene is TRBJ1-1, the V gene TRBV18; D is ambiguous. The germline V gene has CDR1 KGHSH and CDR2 LQKENI. V lost 6 bases and J lost 2, with 10 bases in between. The CDR3 length is 13 residues. In DNA form, the CDR3 reads TGTGCCAGCTCCTTCCAAAGTAACACTGAAGCTTTCTTT. This codes for CASSFQSNTEAFF.

The V gene is TRBV19, the J gene TRBJ2-7; D may correspond to TRBD1 or TRBD2 (6 bases each). CDR3 length equals 16 residues. Germline CDR1 is LNHDA and CDR2 is SQIVND (reference sequence). CDR3 DNA: TGTCCAAGAGGCTGGGGGCTAGCGTTGTCGTCCTACGAGCAGTACTTC. It is translated as CPRGWGLALSSYEQYF.

V gene TRBV20-1 combines with J gene TRBJ2-7, with TRBD1 matching 7 bases. The CDR3 length is 14 residues. Trimming removed 3 bases from V and 4 bases from J; junction bases left unmatched: 9. Germline V lookup: CDR1 DFQATT, CDR2 SNEGSKA (reference sequence). The CDR3 region has the DNA TGCAGTGCTAGTATTCGGACAGGTACATACGAGCAGTACTTC. Its translation is CSASIRTGTYEQYF.

V is TRBV7-8 and J is TRBJ1-1, with D possibly being TRBD1 (5 bases). Trimming shortened V by 2 bases and J by 2 bases, and 15 bases separated the two germline ends. This CDR3 is 16 amino acids long. Germline CDR1 SGHVS, CDR2 FQNEAQ. CDR3 sequence (DNA): TGTGCCAGCAGCTTATTTGGGGGGGGAACCAACACTGAAGCTTTCTTT. This gives the protein CASSLFGGGTNTEAFF.

J is TRBJ1-1 and V is TRBV2, with 8 bases lining up with TRBD1. Germline V lookup: CDR1 SNHLY, CDR2 FYNNEI. The CDR3 is made up of 13 amino acids. V shed 8 bases, J shed 5 bases, and the junction held 7 bases outside the gene matches. The CDR3 loop reads CASVQDRGTEAFF. The CDR3 nucleotides are TGTGCCAGCGTGCAAGACAGGGGAACTGAAGCTTTCTTT.

The chain is built from TRBV7-9 and TRBJ2-7; 7 bases are a match to TRBD1. Losses at the gene ends were 4 bases for V and 4 bases for J; bases not matched to a gene: 13. Germline CDR1 is SEHNR and CDR2 is FQNEAQ (reference sequence). There are 16 residues in the CDR3. The CDR3 DNA reads as TGTGCCAGCAGCTCGCGACTACAGGGGAAGCAATACGAGCAGTACTTC. Protein: CASSSRLQGKQYEQYF.

V gene TRBV7-9 combines with J gene TRBJ2-7; D is unclear. With 8 bases removed from V and 3 bases from J, the gap between germline ends came to 11 bases. The germline V gene encodes CDR1 SEHNR and CDR2 FQNEAQ (reference sequence). CDR3 length equals 12 residues. The CDR3 DNA is TGTGCCAGCGCAGTCTTACACTACGAGCAGTACTTC. It yields the protein CASAVLHYEQYF.

This clonotype has just a few counts. This chain connects TRBV7-2 to TRBJ2-7; 9 bases are shared with TRBD1. CDR3 length equals 14 residues. With 4 bases clipped from V and 3 bases from J, the junction kept 4 bases outside the gene matches. Per the germline V gene, CDR1 is SGHTA and CDR2 is FQGNSA. This chain's CDR3 is CASSSGTGFYEQYF. As DNA, the CDR3 is TGTGCCAGCAGCTCCGGGACAGGGTTCTACGAGCAGTACTTC. Filled out from reference TRBV7-2 and TRBJ2-7, the complete variable domain reads GAGVSQSPSNKVTEKGKDVELRCDPISGHTALYWYRQSLGQGLEFLIYFQGNSAPDKSGLPSDRFSAERTGGSVSTLTIQRTQQEDSAVYLCASSSGTGFYEQYFGPGTRLTVT.

The chain is built from TRBV20-1 and TRBJ2-5; D not certain. The germline V gene has CDR1 DFQATT and CDR2 SNEGSKA (reference sequence). V was pared by 6 bases and J by 7 bases, with 9 bases between. CDR3 size: 10 residues. DNA for the CDR3: TGCAGTGCGAGCCGCGGGACCCAGTACTTC. Translating it yields CSASRGTQYF.

Relative to its sample, this clonotype is medium-sized. The V gene is TRBV15, the J gene TRBJ2-2; D possibly corresponds to TRBD1 (5 bases). The V end was cut by 0 bases, the J end by 8 bases, with 13 bases between. The length of the CDR3 is 15 residues. Germline lookup yields CDR1 LNHNV and CDR2 YYDKDF (reference sequence). CDR3 sequence: CATSRDYQGSGELFF. The DNA for the CDR3 is TGTGCCACCAGCAGAGATTACCAGGGTTCGGGGGAGCTGTTTTTT.

This clonotype was recorded a few times. The chain recombines TRBV20-1 with TRBJ1-2; a weak D match, TRBD1 (6 bases). CDR1 and CDR2 from the germline V gene are DFQATT and SNEGSKA (reference sequence). V dropped 6 bases and J dropped 8 bases, with 13 bases sitting between them. The CDR3 consists of 11 residues. CDR3 sequence reads: CSAGGGGGYTF. The CDR3 DNA sequence: TGCAGTGCGGGAGGAGGGGGGGGCTACACCTTC.

This sequence joins TRBV6-5 and TRBJ1-3, with 7 bases matching TRBD1. The V gene end was trimmed by 2 bases and the J gene end by 0 bases; junction bases not matched to a gene: 1. The CDR3 has 15 amino acids. The germline gives CDR1 MNHEY, CDR2 SVGAGI. The chain's CDR3 is CASSYTGASGNTIYF. CDR3 nucleotides: TGTGCCAGCAGTTACACAGGGGCCTCTGGAAACACCATATATTTT.